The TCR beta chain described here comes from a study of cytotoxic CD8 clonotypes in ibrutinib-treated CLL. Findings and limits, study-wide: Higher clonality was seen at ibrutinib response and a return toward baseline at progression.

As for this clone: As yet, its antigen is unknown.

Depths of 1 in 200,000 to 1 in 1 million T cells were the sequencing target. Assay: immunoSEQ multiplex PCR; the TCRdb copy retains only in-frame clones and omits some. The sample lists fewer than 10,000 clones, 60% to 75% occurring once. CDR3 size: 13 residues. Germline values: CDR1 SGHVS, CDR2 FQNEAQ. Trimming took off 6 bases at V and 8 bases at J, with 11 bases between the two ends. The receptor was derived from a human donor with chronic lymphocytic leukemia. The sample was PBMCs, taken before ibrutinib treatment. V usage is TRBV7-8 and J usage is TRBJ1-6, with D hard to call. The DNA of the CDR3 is TGTGCCAGCAGGGGATTGCTTGATTCACCCCTCCACTTT. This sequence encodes CASRGLLDSPLHF. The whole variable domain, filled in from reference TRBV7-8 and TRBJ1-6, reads GAGVSQSPRYKVAKRGQDVALRCDPISGHVSLFWYQQALGQGPEFLTYFQNEAQLDKSGLPSDRFFAERPEGSVSTLKIQRTQQEDSAVYLCASRGLLDSPLHFGNGTRLTVT.